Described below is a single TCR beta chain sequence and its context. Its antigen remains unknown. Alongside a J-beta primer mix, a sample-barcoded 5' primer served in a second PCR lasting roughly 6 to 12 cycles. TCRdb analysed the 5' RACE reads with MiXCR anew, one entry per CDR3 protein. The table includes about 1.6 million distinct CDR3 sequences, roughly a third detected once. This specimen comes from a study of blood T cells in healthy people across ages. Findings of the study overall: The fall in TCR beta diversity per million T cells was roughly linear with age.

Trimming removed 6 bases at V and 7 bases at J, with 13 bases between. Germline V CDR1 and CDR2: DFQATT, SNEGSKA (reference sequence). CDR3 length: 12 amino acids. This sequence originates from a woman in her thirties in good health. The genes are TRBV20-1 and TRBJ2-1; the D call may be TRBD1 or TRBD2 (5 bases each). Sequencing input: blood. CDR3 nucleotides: TGCAGTGCCAGGGAGCGGAGAAATGAGCAGTTCTTC. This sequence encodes CSARERRNEQFF.